Each of the 12 T cell receptor beta chains below was sequenced from the same sample in a study of shared clonotypes between healthy human individuals. Generated by immunoSEQ multiplex PCR, the TCRdb table keeps only in-frame clones and is missing some. The table shows 2 million to 2.5 million clones, with approximately 93% occurring only once. The specimen was naive CD4+ T cells from PBMCs. The subset: CD45RA+ positively selected. These receptors all stem from a man between 18 and 35 years old in good health. Some clones in this sample may be carry-over from other donors' samples.

The J gene is TRBJ2-3, the V gene TRBV7-2, with 11 bases lining up with TRBD2. The V gene end was trimmed by 0 bases and the J gene end by 2 bases; junction bases not matched to a gene: 4. The CDR3 has 17 residues. CDR1 is SGHTA and CDR2 is FQGNSA in the germline V gene. CDR3 residues: CASSLASGRGFTDTQYF. The CDR3 bases are TGTGCCAGCAGCTTAGCTAGCGGGAGGGGATTCACAGATACGCAGTATTTT.

This chain links TRBV9 with TRBJ2-1; 8 bases fit TRBD1. The V gene's germline CDR1 is SGDLS and CDR2 YYNGEE. V lost 2 bases and J lost 2; bases outside the gene matches: 15. The CDR3 loop spans 19 amino acids. The CDR3 is CASSVAPITWTGPYNEQFF. The CDR3 DNA is TGTGCCAGCAGCGTCGCCCCTATTACGTGGACAGGGCCCTACAATGAGCAGTTCTTC.

The V call is TRBV9, the J call TRBJ1-2; the D gene is possibly TRBD1 (6 bases). V lost 4 bases and J 2 bases, leaving 12 bases between the germline ends. The germline gives CDR1 SGDLS, CDR2 YYNGEE. This CDR3 comprises 14 residues. The CDR3 DNA is TGTGCCAGCAGCCCTAGTACAGGGAACTATGGCTACACCTTC. Amino acids: CASSPSTGNYGYTF. The full variable domain, in which reference TRBV9 and TRBJ1-2 provide the parts outside the CDR3, is DSGVTQTPKHLITATGQRVTLRCSPRSGDLSVYWYQQSLDQGLQFLIQYYNGEERAKGNILERFSAQQFPDLHSELNLSSLELGDSALYFCASSPSTGNYGYTFGSGTRLTVV.

The chain is built from TRBV5-1 and TRBJ2-5; TRBD2 might be the D (5 bases). This CDR3 is built from 15 residues. V lost 4 bases to trimming and J lost 3 bases, with 16 bases between them. Germline CDR1 reads SGHRS; CDR2 reads YFSETQ. DNA for the CDR3: TGCGCCAGCAGCGTCGGGATCTCCTTAGAAGAGACCCAGTACTTC. This translates into CASSVGISLEETQYF. The whole variable domain, remainder taken from reference TRBV5-1 and TRBJ2-5, is KAGVTQTPRYLIKTRGQQVTLSCSPISGHRSVSWYQQTPGQGLQFLFEYFSETQRNKGNFPGRFSGRQFSNSRSEMNVSTLELGDSALYLCASSVGISLEETQYFGPGTRLLVL.

The chain couples TRBV15 to TRBJ1-2; D gene uncertain. Germline CDR1 is LNHNV and CDR2 is YYDKDF (reference sequence). The CDR3 is made up of 15 amino acids. V lost 1 base and J lost 1, with 10 bases in between. This CDR3 reads CATSRGGTDNYGYTF. CDR3 DNA: TGTGCCACCAGCAGAGGAGGAACGGATAACTATGGCTACACCTTC.

The rearrangement links TRBV27 to TRBJ1-2; 9 nucleotides agree with TRBD1. The CDR3 loop spans 17 amino acids. From germline, CDR1 is MNHEY and CDR2 SMNVEV (reference sequence). V shed 4 bases and J 3 bases; nucleotides not matched to a gene: 12. In nucleotides, the CDR3 is TGTGCCAGCAGTTGGGGAAAACGGGACAGGGATGACTATGGCTACACCTTC. This translates into CASSWGKRDRDDYGYTF.

V and J are TRBV5-1 and TRBJ2-4; D may be TRBD2 (6 bases). Germline V gives CDR1 SGHRS, CDR2 YFSETQ. V was trimmed by 0 bases and J by 0 bases, leaving 10 bases between them. The CDR3 runs 16 residues. The CDR3: CASSLGPGLAKNIQYF. CDR3 DNA: TGCGCCAGCAGCTTGGGTCCGGGACTAGCCAAAAACATTCAGTACTTC. Variable domain in full (rest from reference TRBV5-1 and TRBJ2-4): KAGVTQTPRYLIKTRGQQVTLSCSPISGHRSVSWYQQTPGQGLQFLFEYFSETQRNKGNFPGRFSGRQFSNSRSEMNVSTLELGDSALYLCASSLGPGLAKNIQYFGAGTRLSVL.

Turning to this clone: Other DNA sequences in the same sample also yield this CDR3. The genes are TRBV5-1 and TRBJ2-7; TRBD1 matches at 11 bases. CDR3 length: 14 amino acids. The trim removed 6 bases at V and 4 bases at J, leaving 6 bases unmatched. CDR1 is SGHRS and CDR2 is YFSETQ in the germline V gene. The CDR3 DNA reads as TGCGCCAGCACCCCTGGACAGGGGGCTTACGAGCAGTACTTC. It specifies CASTPGQGAYEQYF. Full variable domain (rest looked up from reference TRBV5-1 and TRBJ2-7): KAGVTQTPRYLIKTRGQQVTLSCSPISGHRSVSWYQQTPGQGLQFLFEYFSETQRNKGNFPGRFSGRQFSNSRSEMNVSTLELGDSALYLCASTPGQGAYEQYFGPGTRLTVT.

As concerns this clone: Other DNA sequences of this sample code for an identical CDR3. The chain has TRBV15 and TRBJ2-2; D call uncertain. Trimming cost V 0 bases and J 6 bases, with 5 bases left between them. CDR1 and CDR2 (germline): LNHNV, YYDKDF (reference sequence). The CDR3 is 13 amino acids. The CDR3 here is CATSRDLAGELFF. The CDR3 DNA sequence: TGTGCCACCAGCAGAGATCTAGCCGGGGAGCTGTTTTTT.

CDR3 protein: CASRATGLDYGYTF. In nucleotides, the CDR3 is TGTGCCAGCAGGGCAACAGGGCTTGACTATGGCTACACCTTC. This sequence joins TRBV25-1 and TRBJ1-2; TRBD1 is a possible D gene (6 bases). V was shortened by 6 bases and J by 3 bases, with 14 bases between the two germline ends. This CDR3 comprises 14 residues. Germline assignment: CDR1 MGHDK and CDR2 SYGVNS.

The chain uses TRBV7-8 and TRBJ2-1; D is perhaps TRBD2 (6 bases). V shed 2 bases and J shed 2 bases, with 13 bases lying between them. The CDR3 is 16 amino acids. Germline assignment: CDR1 SGHVS and CDR2 FQNEAQ. CDR3 nucleotide sequence: TGTGCCAGCAGCTTACTGGGACTCGTCACCTACAATGAGCAGTTCTTC. Translation: CASSLLGLVTYNEQFF. Full variable domain (remainder filled in from reference TRBV7-8 and TRBJ2-1): GAGVSQSPRYKVAKRGQDVALRCDPISGHVSLFWYQQALGQGPEFLTYFQNEAQLDKSGLPSDRFFAERPEGSVSTLKIQRTQQEDSAVYLCASSLLGLVTYNEQFFGPGTRLTVL.

This sequence joins TRBV6-6 and TRBJ1-1; 8 bases are shared with TRBD1. The germline V gene encodes CDR1 MNHNY and CDR2 SVGAGI (reference sequence). J was trimmed by 5 bases and V by 0 bases; bases with no gene match: 2. The CDR3 has 14 residues. CDR3 in amino acids: CASSYSRGRTEAFF. The CDR3, as DNA: TGTGCCAGCAGTTACTCCAGGGGGCGGACTGAAGCTTTCTTT.